Each of the 27 T cell receptor beta chains below was sequenced from the same sample in a study of control samples from healthy donors and cancer patients. Sequencing used immunoSEQ multiplex PCR; TCRdb keeps in-frame clones, though not all of them. Among some 95,000 clones listed, almost 90% were seen once. Sequences were obtained from blood. The receptors were gathered from a man aged 30-40 years in good health.

This clone was detected only once. This chain links TRBV11-3 with TRBJ2-2; TRBD1 matches at 12 bases. The V and J ends lost 5 bases and 6 bases, in that order; junction bases with no gene match: 4. Germline V lookup: CDR1 SGHNT, CDR2 YENEEA. This CDR3 spans 15 amino acids. DNA for the CDR3: TGTGCCAGCAGCGTGGGACAGGGGGCTTCCGGGGAGCTGTTTTTT. This sequence encodes CASSVGQGASGELFF.

J is TRBJ2-5 and V is TRBV19; D call uncertain. The germline V gene has CDR1 LNHDA and CDR2 SQIVND (reference sequence). Trimming removed 6 bases from V and 0 bases from J, with 17 bases in between. The CDR3 runs 16 residues. The CDR3 DNA sequence: TGTGCCAGTAGCCTAAGGCTGGGCCAGTACCAAGAGACCCAGTACTTC. Its translation is CASSLRLGQYQETQYF.

CDR3 nucleotides: TGTGCCAGCAGGCGAGGACAGGGGGGTTTCGAGCAGTACTTC. It specifies CASRRGQGGFEQYF. The chain employs TRBV6-6 and TRBJ2-7; 10 positions agree with TRBD1. Germline CDR1 and CDR2: MNHNY and SVGAGI (reference sequence). This CDR3 comprises 14 residues. The J segment lost 6 bases and the V segment lost 6 bases, leaving 8 bases of the junction unmatched.

The chain uses TRBV5-1 and TRBJ2-1; D is possibly TRBD1 (5 bases). Trimming removed 0 bases from V and 1 base from J, with 8 bases in between. The CDR3 runs 15 residues. Germline V gene lookup returns CDR1 SGHRS and CDR2 YFSETQ. The CDR3 reads CASSLAGYSYNEQFF. The CDR3 region has the DNA TGCGCCAGCAGCTTGGCAGGGTATTCCTACAATGAGCAGTTCTTC.

V and J are TRBV7-9 and TRBJ2-5; 13 nucleotides align to TRBD2. V lost 5 bases to trimming and J lost 5 bases; unmatched junction nucleotides: 2. Germline-derived CDR1 and CDR2 are SEHNR and FQNEAQ (reference sequence). This CDR3 contains 14 residues. The CDR3 protein is CASSRTSGSETQYF. In DNA, the CDR3 is TGTGCCAGCAGCCGGACTAGCGGGAGCGAGACCCAGTACTTC.

The CDR3: CASSFIDSTGRETQYF. CDR3 coding DNA: TGTGCCAGCAGCTTCATTGACAGTACAGGCAGGGAGACCCAGTACTTC. The chain has TRBV5-5 and TRBJ2-5; D perhaps matches TRBD1 (5 bases). V gave up 2 bases and J gave up 5 bases, with 19 bases separating them. Germline lookup yields CDR1 SGHKS and CDR2 YYEKEE (reference sequence). CDR3 length: 16 amino acids.

The CDR3 loop reads CASSKRSSKWDTGELFF. CDR3 coding DNA: TGTGCCAGCAGCAAGAGGAGTAGTAAATGGGACACCGGGGAGCTGTTTTTT. J is TRBJ2-2 and V is TRBV21-1; the table names TRBD2, a call not compared with the DNA. TRBV21-1 is designated a pseudogene. The CDR3 contains 17 residues.

This sequence joins TRBV7-9 and TRBJ1-2; possible D gene TRBD1, 6 bases. V shed 5 bases and J shed 2 bases, with 9 bases lying between them. CDR1 is SEHNR, CDR2 FQNEAQ, per germline (reference sequence). This CDR3 spans 13 amino acids. CDR3 sequence (DNA): TGTGCCAGCAGCCGACAGGAGAACTATGGCTACACCTTC. This gives the protein CASSRQENYGYTF.

The CDR3: CASGLGDTDTQYF. The DNA of the CDR3 is TGCGCCAGCGGATTGGGGGACACAGATACGCAGTATTTT. The rearrangement uses TRBV5-1 and TRBJ2-3; D is perhaps TRBD1 or TRBD2 (5 bases each). Trimming left V 7 bases short and J 2 bases short, with 11 bases between. Looked up from germline, CDR1 is SGHRS and CDR2 is YFSETQ. The CDR3 length is 13 residues. The full variable domain, in which reference TRBV5-1 and TRBJ2-3 provide the parts outside the CDR3, is KAGVTQTPRYLIKTRGQQVTLSCSPISGHRSVSWYQQTPGQGLQFLFEYFSETQRNKGNFPGRFSGRQFSNSRSEMNVSTLELGDSALYLCASGLGDTDTQYFGPGTRLTVL.

The chain is built from TRBV6-2 or TRBV6-3 and TRBJ2-5; 7 positions agree with TRBD1. CDR3 length: 15 amino acids. Trimming removed 0 bases from V and 2 bases from J; junction bases left unmatched: 3. Germline V gives CDR1 MNHEY, CDR2 SVGEGT. The CDR3 coding sequence is TGTGCCAGCAGTTACTCGTGGGGACAGCAAGAGACCCAGTACTTC. As protein: CASSYSWGQQETQYF.

The J gene is TRBJ2-1, the V gene TRBV3-1 (or the pseudogene TRBV3-2); the match to TRBD2 covers 11 bases. The V gene end was trimmed by 1 base and the J gene end by 2 bases; junction bases not matched to a gene: 19. CDR3 length: 22 amino acids. Germline CDR1 reads LGHDT; CDR2 reads YNNKEL (reference sequence). The CDR3 is CASSQGPRKARLAGNPYNEQFF. CDR3 DNA sequence: TGTGCCAGCAGCCAAGGGCCCAGGAAAGCCCGACTAGCGGGAAACCCCTACAATGAGCAGTTCTTC.

The CDR3 sequence: CASSWGSDNQPQHF. The CDR3 coding sequence is TGTGCCAGCAGTTGGGGGTCTGACAATCAGCCCCAGCATTTT. This chain joins TRBV6-2 or TRBV6-3 and TRBJ1-5; a possible D gene is TRBD1 (5 bases). This CDR3 comprises 14 residues. The germline V and J ends were trimmed by 4 bases and 3 bases, with 10 bases remaining between them. In germline, CDR1 is MNHEY, CDR2 SVGEGT.

The chain employs TRBV28 and TRBJ2-7, with a weak D call TRBD1 (5 bases). In germline, CDR1 is MDHEN, CDR2 SYDVKM. Between the trimmed V and J ends, which lost 1 base and 2 bases, there was a span of 12 bases. The CDR3 loop spans 15 amino acids. The chain's CDR3 is CASSLFREFPYEQYF. DNA for the CDR3: TGTGCCAGCAGTTTATTCAGGGAATTTCCCTACGAGCAGTACTTC.

The chain links TRBV18 to TRBJ2-7; TRBD2 might be the D (8 bases). CDR3 length equals 14 residues. The germline V and J ends were trimmed by 3 bases and 7 bases, with 16 bases remaining between them. The germline V gene encodes CDR1 KGHSH and CDR2 LQKENI. The CDR3 spells CASSPREGATEQYF. DNA for the CDR3: TGTGCCAGCTCACCCCGGGAGGGGGCGACTGAGCAGTACTTC. The whole variable domain, filled in from reference TRBV18 and TRBJ2-7, reads NAGVMQNPRHLVRRRGQEARLRCSPMKGHSHVYWYRQLPEEGLKFMVYLQKENIIDESGMPKERFSAEFPKEGPSILRIQQVVRGDSAAYFCASSPREGATEQYFGPGTRLTVT.

The chain uses TRBV29-1 and TRBJ2-7; the D is unclear. Germline loops: CDR1 SQVTM, CDR2 ANQGSEA. With 4 bases removed from V and 2 bases from J, the gap between germline ends came to 6 bases. This CDR3 has 11 residues. The CDR3 DNA follows: TGCAGCGTTGGGGTCACCTACGAGCAGTACTTC. As protein: CSVGVTYEQYF.

V usage is TRBV4-3 and J usage is TRBJ2-2; no clear D gene. The CDR3 totals 12 residues. The V gene's germline CDR1 is LGHNA and CDR2 YSLEER. Trimming stripped 4 bases from V and 6 bases from J, with 6 bases between. CDR3 sequence reads: CASSPYPGELFF. The CDR3, as DNA: TGCGCCAGCAGCCCTTACCCCGGGGAGCTGTTTTTT.

The genes are TRBV5-4 and TRBJ2-2; D gene unclear. V lost 0 bases, J lost 0 bases, and 6 bases lay in between. The CDR3 contains 15 residues. Germline-derived CDR1 and CDR2 are SGHNT and YYREEE (reference sequence). The CDR3 DNA sequence: TGTGCCAGCAGCTTGGGGATCTCGAACACCGGGGAGCTGTTTTTT. This codes for CASSLGISNTGELFF.

This clone was counted once. The gene calls are TRBV9 and TRBJ1-5; D is ambiguous. This CDR3 region has 16 residues. V lost 0 bases and J 0 bases, leaving 10 bases between the germline ends. CDR1 is SGDLS, CDR2 YYNGEE, per germline. This CDR3 is CASSVGVDDSNQPQHF. CDR3 DNA: TGTGCCAGCAGCGTAGGAGTAGATGATAGCAATCAGCCCCAGCATTTT. Full variable domain (remainder filled in from reference TRBV9 and TRBJ1-5): DSGVTQTPKHLITATGQRVTLRCSPRSGDLSVYWYQQSLDQGLQFLIQYYNGEERAKGNILERFSAQQFPDLHSELNLSSLELGDSALYFCASSVGVDDSNQPQHFGDGTRLSIL.

The chain is built from TRBV19 and TRBJ2-1; 12 positions match TRBD2. CDR1 LNHDA and CDR2 SQIVND come from the germline V gene (reference sequence). V lost 5 bases, J lost 8 bases, and 10 bases stayed unmatched. This CDR3 comprises 16 residues. CDR3 sequence (DNA): TGTGCCAGTAGTGGATTGACTAGCGGGAGTTGGCATGAGCAGTTCTTC. Its translation is CASSGLTSGSWHEQFF.

In its sample, this clone was seen a few times. The chain joins TRBV13 to TRBJ2-7; 7 positions match TRBD1. CDR3 length: 14 residues. The V and J ends lost 3 bases and 5 bases, in that order; junction bases with no gene match: 7. Germline CDR1 and CDR2: PRHDT and FYEKMQ (reference sequence). The CDR3 sequence is CASSFRQGGNEQYF. For the CDR3, the DNA is TGTGCCAGCAGCTTCCGACAGGGCGGCAACGAGCAGTACTTC.

The V and J genes are TRBV4-1 and TRBJ1-2; 9 positions agree with TRBD1. Germline trimming cut 1 base from V and 2 bases from J; bases unmatched to any gene: 5. CDR3 length equals 16 residues. From germline, CDR1 is MGHRA and CDR2 YSYEKL. The CDR3 region is CASSQGYGTGNYGYTF. In DNA form, the CDR3 reads TGCGCCAGCAGCCAAGGGTATGGGACAGGGAACTATGGCTACACCTTC.

The rearrangement joins TRBV11-3 to TRBJ1-2, with D hard to call. Trimming shortened V by 2 bases and J by 5 bases, and 15 bases separated the two germline ends. This CDR3 contains 15 residues. The V gene's germline CDR1 is SGHNT and CDR2 YENEEA. In DNA form, the CDR3 reads TGTGCCAGCAGCTTATCGGGGATGGGGTTTTATGGCTACACCTTC. Translated, it gives CASSLSGMGFYGYTF.

The chain recombines TRBV19 with TRBJ2-7; the match to TRBD1 covers 7 bases. Losses at the gene ends were 6 bases for V and 1 base for J; bases not matched to a gene: 9. The CDR3 runs 15 residues. Germline V CDR1 and CDR2: LNHDA, SQIVND (reference sequence). The CDR3 sequence: CASSQGRGRSYEQYF. In DNA, the CDR3 is TGTGCCAGTAGCCAAGGAAGGGGGCGATCCTACGAGCAGTACTTC.

CDR3 sequence reads: CASSLAAWDQYNTEAFF. In DNA, the CDR3 is TGTGCCAGCAGCTTGGCCGCCTGGGATCAGTATAACACTGAAGCTTTCTTT. The rearrangement links TRBV5-5 to TRBJ1-1; no definite D call. V lost 0 bases and J 2 bases, leaving 17 bases between the germline ends. This CDR3 has 17 amino acids. Germline values: CDR1 SGHKS, CDR2 YYEKEE (reference sequence).

The chain employs TRBV15 and TRBJ1-6; 7 bases align to TRBD1. Germline assignment: CDR1 LNHNV and CDR2 YYDKDF (reference sequence). J was trimmed by 10 bases and V by 0 bases; bases with no gene match: 6. CDR3 length equals 15 residues. The DNA of the CDR3 is TGTGCCACCAGCAGAGATTCGACAGGGACGTCACCCCTCCACTTT. Its translation: CATSRDSTGTSPLHF.

This clone showed up just once. The chain has TRBV12-3 or TRBV12-4 and TRBJ2-2; D is uncertain. Trimming left V 4 bases short and J 1 base short, with 1 base between. The CDR3 length is 12 residues. CDR3 sequence (DNA): TGTGCCAGCAGTTGGAACACCGGGGAGCTGTTTTTT. It is translated as CASSWNTGELFF.

V gene TRBV19 combines with J gene TRBJ2-5, with TRBD2 matching 15 bases. Germline lookup yields CDR1 LNHDA and CDR2 SQIVND (reference sequence). The CDR3 totals 18 residues. V lost 2 bases, J lost 2 bases, and 6 bases stayed unmatched. CDR3 region: CASSIRDGLAGGQETQYF. CDR3 DNA sequence: TGTGCCAGTAGTATAAGGGACGGACTAGCGGGAGGGCAAGAGACCCAGTACTTC.